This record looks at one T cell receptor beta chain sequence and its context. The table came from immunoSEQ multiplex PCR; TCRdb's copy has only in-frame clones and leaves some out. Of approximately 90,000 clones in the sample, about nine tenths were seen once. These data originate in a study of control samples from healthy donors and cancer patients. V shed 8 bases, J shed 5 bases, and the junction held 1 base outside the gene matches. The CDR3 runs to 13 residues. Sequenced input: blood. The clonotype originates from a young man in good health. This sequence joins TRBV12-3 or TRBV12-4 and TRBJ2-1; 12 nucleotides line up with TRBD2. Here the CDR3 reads CASGLAGNNEQFF. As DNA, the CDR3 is TGTGCCAGCGGACTAGCGGGAAACAATGAGCAGTTCTTC.